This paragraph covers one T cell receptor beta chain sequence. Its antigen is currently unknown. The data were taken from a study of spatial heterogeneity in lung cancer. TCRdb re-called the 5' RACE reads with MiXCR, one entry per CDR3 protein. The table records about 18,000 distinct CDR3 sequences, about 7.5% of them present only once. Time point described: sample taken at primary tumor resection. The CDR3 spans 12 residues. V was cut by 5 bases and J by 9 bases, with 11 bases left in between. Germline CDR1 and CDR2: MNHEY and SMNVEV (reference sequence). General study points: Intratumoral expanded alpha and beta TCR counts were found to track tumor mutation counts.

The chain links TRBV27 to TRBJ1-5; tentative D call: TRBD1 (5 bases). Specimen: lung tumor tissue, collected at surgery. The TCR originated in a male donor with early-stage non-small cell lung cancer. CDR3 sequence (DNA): TGTGCCAGCAGTGAAACCGGGGGGCCCCAGCATTTT. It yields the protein CASSETGGPQHF.